The subject of this entry is one T cell receptor (beta chain). The antigen remains undetermined. The CDR3 loop spans 13 amino acids. Looked up from germline, CDR1 is SGHRS and CDR2 is YFSETQ. Deletions cut 6 bases from V and 1 base from J, with 10 bases between. The sample is drawn from a study of shared clonotypes between healthy human individuals. Findings of the study overall: The sampled material consisted only of blood, and tissue repertoires are likely to differ.

Repertoires were generated with immunoSEQ multiplex PCR, while TCRdb's copy carries only in-frame clones and drops some. Found here are fewer than 550,000 clones, 75% to 80% of them singletons; the top ten hold around 13%. This rearrangement joins TRBV5-1 to TRBJ1-1; TRBD1 might be the D (6 bases). Sequenced: PBMCs. This clonotype was obtained from a woman between 40 and 55 years old in good health. Some clones in this sample may be carry-over from other donors' samples. In nucleotides, the CDR3 is TGCGCCAGCAAGGGGGTAGCGAACACTGAAGCTTTCTTT. The encoded protein is CASKGVANTEAFF.